The next 29 T cell receptor beta chains were all read from a single sample in a study of shared clonotypes between healthy human individuals. Assay used: immunoSEQ multiplex PCR; TCRdb lists only in-frame clones, some missing. The table has 2 million to 2.5 million clones, nearly 97% seen once. Sequences were obtained from naive CD4+ T cells sorted from blood. Subset defined: CD45RA+ positively selected. The receptors stem from a man aged 18 to 35 in good health.

The chain is built from TRBV6-6 and TRBJ1-4, with 11 bases that match TRBD1. Germline V gene data show CDR1 as MNHNY and CDR2 as SVGAGI (reference sequence). The junction had 2 bases not matched to a gene; V was cut back by 10 bases and J by 7 bases. CDR3 size: 12 residues. In DNA, the CDR3 is TGTGCCACCGGGACAGGGGGTGAAAAACTGTTTTTT. Amino acid sequence: CATGTGGEKLFF.

The genes are TRBV5-6 and TRBJ2-3, with TRBD2 identical over 13 bases. V was pared by 4 bases and J by 0 bases, with 5 bases of the junction left unmatched. This CDR3 comprises 17 residues. CDR1 is SGHDT, CDR2 YYEEEE, per germline. The CDR3 sequence: CASSQTSGGTSTDTQYF. The CDR3 bases are TGTGCCAGCAGCCAGACTAGCGGGGGGACTAGCACAGATACGCAGTATTTT.

J is TRBJ2-4 and V is TRBV9, with D possibly called TRBD1 or TRBD2 (5 bases each). V lost 0 bases and J lost 2, with 21 bases in between. There are 19 residues in the CDR3. Germline CDR1 reads SGDLS; CDR2 reads YYNGEE. In DNA, the CDR3 is TGTGCCAGCAGCGTAGATCCCTATGAGGGGAGTAGGTCCAAAAACATTCAGTACTTC. Translating it yields CASSVDPYEGSRSKNIQYF.

The V call is TRBV10-3, the J call TRBJ1-1; D remains unclear. With 6 bases removed from V and 5 bases from J, the gap between germline ends came to 13 bases. CDR3 size: 13 residues. Germline V gene sequence: CDR1 ENHRY, CDR2 SYGVKD. The CDR3 is CAIRSAGVTEAFF. For the CDR3, the DNA is TGTGCCATCAGATCCGCCGGGGTTACTGAAGCTTTCTTT.

The V and J genes are TRBV28 and TRBJ2-5; no reliable D call. The CDR3 is 15 residues long. Trimming removed 6 bases at V and 7 bases at J, with 21 bases between. Germline-derived CDR1 and CDR2 are MDHEN and SYDVKM. CDR3 coding DNA: TGTGCCAGCAGCCGCATCCAGGACGGTACCGGGACCCAGTACTTC. Amino acid sequence: CASSRIQDGTGTQYF.

Concerning this clone itself: Within the sample, other DNA sequences also encode this same CDR3. V is TRBV20-1 and J is TRBJ1-1, with D unclear. Germline V gene data show CDR1 as DFQATT and CDR2 as SNEGSKA (reference sequence). The CDR3 loop spans 11 amino acids. V was cut by 3 bases and J by 4 bases, with 6 bases left in between. The CDR3 coding sequence is TGCAGTGCTAGTGTCGTCACTGAAGCTTTCTTT. It yields the protein CSASVVTEAFF.

The V gene is TRBV18, the J gene TRBJ1-1, with a weak D call TRBD1 (5 bases). CDR1 and CDR2 from the germline V gene are KGHSH and LQKENI. This CDR3 comprises 15 residues. Trimming removed 5 bases from V and 4 bases from J, with 17 bases in between. The CDR3 sequence is CASSSGPRDPTEAFF. The CDR3 DNA is TGTGCCAGCTCATCGGGACCCCGCGATCCCACTGAAGCTTTCTTT.

This chain uses TRBV28 with TRBJ2-4, with 9 bases lining up with TRBD2. Unmatched junction bases numbered 20, after V lost 7 bases and J lost 7 bases. The CDR3 loop spans 18 amino acids. CDR1 MDHEN and CDR2 SYDVKM come from the germline V gene. CDR3 sequence reads: CASTIRGGGAGRENIQYF. The CDR3 DNA reads as TGTGCCAGCACCATTCGGGGCGGGGGGGCAGGAAGAGAGAACATTCAGTACTTC.

The chain couples TRBV5-1 to TRBJ2-1, with a tentative D call TRBD2 (5 bases). CDR1 and CDR2 from the germline V gene are SGHRS and YFSETQ. V was trimmed by 0 bases and J by 10 bases, leaving 17 bases between them. There are 15 residues in the CDR3. Written as DNA, the CDR3 is TGCGCCAGCAGCTTGGTGGCTACCGGGTGGAGGGAGCAGTTCTTC. The encoded protein is CASSLVATGWREQFF.

The chain has TRBV28 and TRBJ1-1; 7 bases align to TRBD1. This CDR3 has 14 amino acids. The germline CDR1 and CDR2 sequences are MDHEN and SYDVKM. V trimming: 2 bases; J trimming: 3 bases; junction bases outside the gene matches: 3. The CDR3 is CASSLVQGDTEAFF. The CDR3 DNA follows: TGTGCCAGCAGTTTAGTTCAGGGGGACACTGAAGCTTTCTTT.

The chain joins TRBV7-9 to TRBJ2-3; tentatively, D is TRBD1 or TRBD2 (5 bases each). The CDR3 sequence is 15 residues long. Germline V gene lookup returns CDR1 SEHNR and CDR2 FQNEAQ (reference sequence). With 1 base removed from V and 5 bases from J, the gap between germline ends came to 13 bases. In nucleotides, the CDR3 is TGTGCCAGCAGCTTAGGGGGACGGAATATAGATACGCAGTATTTT. Its translation is CASSLGGRNIDTQYF.

This chain joins TRBV19 and TRBJ2-1, with D maybe TRBD1 (8 bases). The CDR3 is 13 residues long. The V end lost 3 bases, the J end lost 10 bases, and 13 bases lay between the germline ends. The germline V gene encodes CDR1 LNHDA and CDR2 SQIVND (reference sequence). CDR3: CASSMGRDREQFF. CDR3 sequence (DNA): TGTGCCAGTAGTATGGGGAGGGACAGGGAGCAGTTCTTC.

In DNA form, the CDR3 reads TGTGCCAGCAGTTTAACCCGGGGGGTGGGCACAGATACGCAGTATTTT. This codes for CASSLTRGVGTDTQYF. This sequence joins TRBV27 and TRBJ2-3; 7 positions agree with TRBD2. This CDR3 has 16 amino acids. The trim removed 2 bases at V and 1 base at J, leaving 6 bases unmatched. From germline, CDR1 is MNHEY and CDR2 SMNVEV (reference sequence).

This rearrangement joins TRBV28 to TRBJ2-3, with 9 nucleotides matching TRBD1. Trimming cost V 7 bases and J 5 bases; bases outside gene matches: 7. The CDR3 length is 14 residues. The germline gives CDR1 MDHEN, CDR2 SYDVKM. The CDR3 loop is CASNLQGALDTQYF. CDR3 nucleotides: TGTGCCAGCAATCTACAGGGGGCGTTAGATACGCAGTATTTT.

The CDR3, as DNA: TGTGCCAGCACGTATAGCAATCAGCCCCAGCATTTT. Translating gives CASTYSNQPQHF. V gene TRBV6-1 combines with J gene TRBJ1-5; no clear D. The CDR3 loop spans 12 amino acids. V gave up 7 bases and J gave up 0 bases, with 4 bases separating them. From germline, CDR1 is MNHNS and CDR2 SASEGT.

The chain carries TRBV7-2 and TRBJ1-1, with TRBD1 matching 9 bases. The CDR3 runs 15 residues. V was clipped by 5 bases and J by 0 bases; unmatched bases: 4. CDR1 is SGHTA and CDR2 is FQGNSA in the germline V gene. The CDR3 here is CASSPGQGVNTEAFF. The CDR3 bases are TGTGCCAGCAGCCCGGGACAGGGAGTGAACACTGAAGCTTTCTTT.

The V call is TRBV18, the J call TRBJ2-6; D call uncertain. The CDR3 has 17 residues. The germline V gene encodes CDR1 KGHSH and CDR2 LQKENI. V was pared by 4 bases and J by 2 bases, with 15 bases between. CDR3 coding DNA: TGTGCCAGCTCACAACTTTCTTTGCAGACTGGGGCCAACGTCCTGACTTTC. Its translation: CASSQLSLQTGANVLTF.

This clone was counted once. V is TRBV6-5 and J is TRBJ2-1, with 11 positions matching TRBD2. V gave up 2 bases and J gave up 8 bases; unmatched junction bases: 5. The CDR3 is 15 residues long. Germline loops: CDR1 MNHEY, CDR2 SVGAGI. CDR3 in DNA: TGTGCCAGCAGTTACGCTAGCGGGGGGTTTGATGAGCAGTTCTTC. This encodes CASSYASGGFDEQFF.

The chain couples TRBV6-5 to TRBJ2-6; D uncertain. Per germline, CDR1 MNHEY and CDR2 SVGAGI. Trimming shortened V by 6 bases and J by 2 bases, and 11 bases separated the two germline ends. This CDR3 has 15 residues. The CDR3 coding sequence is TGTGCCAGCAGCCCGGACGGGCCTGGGGCCAACGTCCTGACTTTC. Residues: CASSPDGPGANVLTF.

The CDR3 DNA sequence: TGTGCCAGCAGTTACCAGAATTCACCCCTCCACTTT. Residues: CASSYQNSPLHF. The chain joins TRBV6-5 to TRBJ1-6, with no clear D. The CDR3 loop spans 12 amino acids. The germline gives CDR1 MNHEY, CDR2 SVGAGI. V gave up 2 bases and J gave up 7 bases, with 3 bases separating them.

V and J are TRBV21-1 and TRBJ2-1; the table names TRBD1, a call not compared with the DNA. TRBV21-1 is marked as a pseudogene. The CDR3 sequence is 17 residues long. The CDR3 spells CASVAETGGTSYNEQFF. The CDR3 nucleotides read TGTGCCAGCGTCGCTGAAACAGGGGGTACTTCCTACAATGAGCAGTTCTTC.

The chain is built from TRBV25-1 and TRBJ2-2; no definite D call. Germline V gives CDR1 MGHDK, CDR2 SYGVNS. Trimming stripped 4 bases from V and 4 bases from J, with 7 bases between. This CDR3 comprises 13 residues. Here the CDR3 DNA reads TGTGCCAGCAGTGTTGAAGGCACCGGGGAGCTGTTTTTT. Residues: CASSVEGTGELFF.

The rearrangement links TRBV7-8 to TRBJ1-4; no definite D call. The V gene's germline CDR1 is SGHVS and CDR2 FQNEAQ. V dropped 1 base and J dropped 7 bases, with 7 bases sitting between them. The CDR3 is 13 amino acids. The CDR3 nucleotides read TGTGCCAGCAGCTTAGGAGTGCGTGAAAAACTGTTTTTT. It codes for CASSLGVREKLFF.

The chain is built from TRBV4-1 and TRBJ2-7; D might be TRBD1 (5 bases). Germline CDR1 is MGHRA and CDR2 is YSYEKL. With 4 bases removed from V and 1 base from J, the gap between germline ends came to 14 bases. The CDR3 runs 15 residues. The CDR3 DNA follows: TGCGCCAGCAGCCGGGGCGATGGGTTTTCCTACGAGCAGTACTTC. This codes for CASSRGDGFSYEQYF.

The chain links TRBV4-3 to TRBJ1-3; no definite D call. V lost 4 bases, J lost 7 bases, and 11 bases lay in between. Germline CDR1 LGHNA, CDR2 YSLEER. CDR3 size: 13 residues. CDR3 region: CASSPEDGNTIYF. The CDR3 DNA sequence: TGCGCCAGCAGCCCAGAGGATGGGAACACCATATATTTT.

The genes are TRBV28 and TRBJ1-1; D is possibly TRBD1 (5 bases). Germline assignment: CDR1 MDHEN and CDR2 SYDVKM. This CDR3 is built from 15 residues. Trimming shortened V by 1 base and J by 1 base, and 10 bases separated the two germline ends. In nucleotides, the CDR3 is TGTGCCAGCAGTTTATACTGGGGCCCGAACACTGAAGCTTTCTTT. Residues: CASSLYWGPNTEAFF.

The V call is TRBV6-1, the J call TRBJ1-5; no clear D gene. Germline CDR1 is MNHNS and CDR2 is SASEGT. The CDR3 is 14 amino acids. The V and J ends lost 1 base and 4 bases respectively, with 8 bases between them. In DNA form, the CDR3 reads TGTGCCAGCAGTGAAGATTTCGGTAATCAGCCCCAGCATTTT. Translating gives CASSEDFGNQPQHF.

V and J are TRBV30 and TRBJ2-5; 14 positions agree with TRBD2. With 7 bases clipped from V and 6 bases from J, the junction kept 4 bases outside the gene matches. Germline assignment: CDR1 GTSNPN and CDR2 SVGIG (reference sequence). This CDR3 region has 13 residues. The CDR3 is CAYGTSGGKTQYF. The DNA for the CDR3 is TGTGCCTACGGGACTAGCGGGGGAAAGACCCAGTACTTC. The full variable domain, with the rest looked up from reference TRBV30 and TRBJ2-5, is SQTIHQWPATLVQPVGSPLSLECTVEGTSNPNLYWYRQAAGRGLQLLFYSVGIGQISSEVPQNLSASRPQDRQFILSSKKLLLSDSGFYLCAYGTSGGKTQYFGPGTRLLVL.

The rearrangement joins TRBV19 to TRBJ2-3; TRBD2 aligns across 11 bases. V was clipped by 0 bases and J by 5 bases; unmatched bases: 13. The CDR3 covers 19 residues. The germline gives CDR1 LNHDA, CDR2 SQIVND (reference sequence). CDR3 residues: CASSIDLGTSGPGKDTQYF. The CDR3 nucleotides read TGTGCCAGTAGTATAGATTTGGGGACTAGCGGCCCCGGGAAAGATACGCAGTATTTT.